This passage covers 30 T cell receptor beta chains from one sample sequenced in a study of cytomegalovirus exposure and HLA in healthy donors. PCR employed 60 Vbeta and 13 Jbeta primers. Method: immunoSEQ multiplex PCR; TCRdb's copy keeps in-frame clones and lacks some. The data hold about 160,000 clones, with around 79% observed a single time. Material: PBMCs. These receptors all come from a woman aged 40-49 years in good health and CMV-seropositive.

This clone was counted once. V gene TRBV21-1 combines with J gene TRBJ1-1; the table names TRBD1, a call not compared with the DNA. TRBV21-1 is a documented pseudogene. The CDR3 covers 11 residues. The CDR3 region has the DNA TGTGCCAGCAGCAACAGGGTCCAAGCTTTCTTT. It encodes CASSNRVQAFF.

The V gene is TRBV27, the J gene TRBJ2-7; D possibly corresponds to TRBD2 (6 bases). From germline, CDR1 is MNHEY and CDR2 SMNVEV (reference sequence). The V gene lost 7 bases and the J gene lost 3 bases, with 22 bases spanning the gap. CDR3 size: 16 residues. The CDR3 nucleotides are TGTGCCAGCATATCACTCGGGAGCGGGCGAGACTACGAGCAGTACTTC. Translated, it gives CASISLGSGRDYEQYF.

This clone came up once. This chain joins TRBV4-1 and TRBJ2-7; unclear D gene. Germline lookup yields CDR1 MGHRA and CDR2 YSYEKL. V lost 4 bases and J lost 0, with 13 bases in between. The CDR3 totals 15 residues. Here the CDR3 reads CASSPTSGSSYEQYF. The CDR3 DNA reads TGCGCCAGCAGCCCGACATCTGGAAGCTCCTACGAGCAGTACTTC.

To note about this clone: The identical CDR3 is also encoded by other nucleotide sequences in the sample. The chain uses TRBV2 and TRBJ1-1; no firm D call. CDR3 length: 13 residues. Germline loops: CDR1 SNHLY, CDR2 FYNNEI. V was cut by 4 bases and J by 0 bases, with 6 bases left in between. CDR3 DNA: TGTGCCAGCAGTGGACAAGTGAACACTGAAGCTTTCTTT. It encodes CASSGQVNTEAFF.

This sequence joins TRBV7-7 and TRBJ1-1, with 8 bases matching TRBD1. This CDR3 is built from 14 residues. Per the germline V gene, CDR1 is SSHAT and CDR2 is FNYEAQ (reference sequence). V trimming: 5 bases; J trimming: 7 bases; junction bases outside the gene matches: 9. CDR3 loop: CASSLQGAGGEAFF. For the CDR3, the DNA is TGTGCCAGCAGCCTTCAGGGGGCCGGTGGTGAAGCTTTCTTT.

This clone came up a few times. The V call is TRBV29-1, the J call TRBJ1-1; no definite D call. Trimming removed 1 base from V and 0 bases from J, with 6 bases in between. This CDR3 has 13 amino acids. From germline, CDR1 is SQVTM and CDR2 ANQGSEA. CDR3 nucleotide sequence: TGCAGCGTTGAAGGACTTATGAACACTGAAGCTTTCTTT. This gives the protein CSVEGLMNTEAFF.

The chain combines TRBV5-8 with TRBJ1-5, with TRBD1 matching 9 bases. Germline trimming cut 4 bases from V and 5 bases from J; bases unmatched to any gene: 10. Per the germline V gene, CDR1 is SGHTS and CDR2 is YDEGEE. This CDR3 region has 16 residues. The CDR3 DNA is TGTGCCAGCAGCCCATTGCAGGGGACAGGGCATCAGCCCCAGCATTTT. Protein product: CASSPLQGTGHQPQHF.

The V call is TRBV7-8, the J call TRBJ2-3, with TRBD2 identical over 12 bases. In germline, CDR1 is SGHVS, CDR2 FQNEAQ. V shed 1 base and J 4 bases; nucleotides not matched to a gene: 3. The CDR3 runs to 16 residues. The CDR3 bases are TGTGCCAGCAGCTTAGGGACTAGCGGGGTACCAGATACGCAGTATTTT. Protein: CASSLGTSGVPDTQYF.

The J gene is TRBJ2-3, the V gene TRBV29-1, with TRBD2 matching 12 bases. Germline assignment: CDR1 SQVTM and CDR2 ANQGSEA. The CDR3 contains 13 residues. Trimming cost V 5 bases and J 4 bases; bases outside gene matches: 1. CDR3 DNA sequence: TGCAGCGTTCTAGCGGGGGGGGCAGATACGCAGTATTTT. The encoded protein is CSVLAGGADTQYF.

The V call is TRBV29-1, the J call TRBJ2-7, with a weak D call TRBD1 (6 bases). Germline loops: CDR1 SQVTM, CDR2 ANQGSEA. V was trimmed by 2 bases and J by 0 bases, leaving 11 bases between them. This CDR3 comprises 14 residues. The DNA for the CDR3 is TGCAGCGTTGAACTGGGGGCAAGCTCCTACGAGCAGTACTTC. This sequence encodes CSVELGASSYEQYF.

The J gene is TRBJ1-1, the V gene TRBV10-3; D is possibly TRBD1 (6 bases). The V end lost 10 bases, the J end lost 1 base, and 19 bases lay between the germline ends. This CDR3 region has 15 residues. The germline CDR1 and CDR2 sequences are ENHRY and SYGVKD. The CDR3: CATQGRGTSNTEAFF. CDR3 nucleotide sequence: TGTGCCACCCAGGGGAGGGGGACATCGAACACTGAAGCTTTCTTT.

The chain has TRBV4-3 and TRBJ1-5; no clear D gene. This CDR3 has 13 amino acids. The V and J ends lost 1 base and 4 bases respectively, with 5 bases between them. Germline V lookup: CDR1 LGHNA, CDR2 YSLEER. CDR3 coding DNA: TGCGCCAGCAGCCAAGCGACTAATCAGCCCCAGCATTTT. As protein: CASSQATNQPQHF.

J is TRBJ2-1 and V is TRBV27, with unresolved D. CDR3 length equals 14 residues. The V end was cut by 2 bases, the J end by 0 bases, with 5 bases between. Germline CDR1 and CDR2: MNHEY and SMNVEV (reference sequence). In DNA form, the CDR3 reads TGTGCCAGCAGTTTACGGAGCTCCTACAATGAGCAGTTCTTC. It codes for CASSLRSSYNEQFF.

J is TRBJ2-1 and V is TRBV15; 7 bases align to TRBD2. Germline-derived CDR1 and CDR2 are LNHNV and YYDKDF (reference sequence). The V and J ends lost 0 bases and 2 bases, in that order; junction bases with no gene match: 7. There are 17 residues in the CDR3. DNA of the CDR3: TGTGCCACCAGCAGAGACCCCGGACTAGGGCCCTACAATGAGCAGTTCTTC. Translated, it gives CATSRDPGLGPYNEQFF. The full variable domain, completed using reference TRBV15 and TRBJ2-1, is DAMVIQNPRYQVTQFGKPVTLSCSQTLNHNVMYWYQQKSSQAPKLLFHYYDKDFNNEADTPDNFQSRRPNTSFCFLDIRSPGLGDTAMYLCATSRDPGLGPYNEQFFGPGTRLTVL.

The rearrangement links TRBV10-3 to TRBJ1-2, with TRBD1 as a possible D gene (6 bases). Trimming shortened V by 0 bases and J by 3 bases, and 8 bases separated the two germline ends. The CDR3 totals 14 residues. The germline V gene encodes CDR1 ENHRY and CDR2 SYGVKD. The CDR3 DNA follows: TGTGCCATCAGTGAGTCGGGGGCAGACTATGGCTACACCTTC. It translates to CAISESGADYGYTF.

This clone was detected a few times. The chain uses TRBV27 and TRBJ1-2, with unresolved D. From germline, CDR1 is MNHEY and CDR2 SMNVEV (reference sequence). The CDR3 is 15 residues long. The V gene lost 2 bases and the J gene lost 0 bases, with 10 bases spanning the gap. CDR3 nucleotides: TGTGCCAGCAGTTTAATGAGTAAACCTAACTATGGCTACACCTTC. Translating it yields CASSLMSKPNYGYTF.

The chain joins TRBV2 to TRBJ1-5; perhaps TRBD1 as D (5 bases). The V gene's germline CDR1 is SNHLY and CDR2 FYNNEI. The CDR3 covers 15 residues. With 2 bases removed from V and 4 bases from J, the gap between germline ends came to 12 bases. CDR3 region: CASSESRQPNQPQHF. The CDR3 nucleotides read TGTGCCAGCAGTGAAAGTAGACAGCCGAATCAGCCCCAGCATTTT.

In nucleotides, the CDR3 is TGCGCCAGCAGCTTGGCAGCGACAGGGACTTACGAGCAGTACTTC. Its translation: CASSLAATGTYEQYF. This rearrangement joins TRBV5-1 to TRBJ2-7, with D perhaps matching TRBD1 (7 bases). The V gene's germline CDR1 is SGHRS and CDR2 YFSETQ. The CDR3 covers 15 residues. The ends were cut back, 0 bases at V and 4 bases at J, with 14 bases in the middle.

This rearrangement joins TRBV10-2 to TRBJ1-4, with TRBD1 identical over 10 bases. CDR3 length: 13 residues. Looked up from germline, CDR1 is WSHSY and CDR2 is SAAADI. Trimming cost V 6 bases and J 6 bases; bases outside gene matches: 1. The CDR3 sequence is CASRGTGDEKLFF. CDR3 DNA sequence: TGCGCCAGCAGAGGGACAGGGGATGAAAAACTGTTTTTT.

This CDR3 reads CASSLGGAGTEAFF. The CDR3 DNA is TGTGCCAGCAGCTTAGGGGGCGCTGGGACTGAAGCTTTCTTT. This chain uses TRBV7-2 with TRBJ1-1; D perhaps matches TRBD1 (5 bases). Trimming removed 1 base from V and 5 bases from J, with 11 bases in between. CDR3 length: 14 residues. CDR1 is SGHTA, CDR2 FQGNSA, per germline. The whole variable domain, remainder taken from reference TRBV7-2 and TRBJ1-1, is GAGVSQSPSNKVTEKGKDVELRCDPISGHTALYWYRQSLGQGLEFLIYFQGNSAPDKSGLPSDRFSAERTGGSVSTLTIQRTQQEDSAVYLCASSLGGAGTEAFFGQGTRLTVV.

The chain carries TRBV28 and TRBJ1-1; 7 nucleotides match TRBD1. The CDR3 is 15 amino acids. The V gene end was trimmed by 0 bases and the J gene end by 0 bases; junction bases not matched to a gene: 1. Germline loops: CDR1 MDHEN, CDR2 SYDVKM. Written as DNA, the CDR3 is TGTGCCAGCAGTTTATGGGACAGGCTGAACACTGAAGCTTTCTTT. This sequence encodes CASSLWDRLNTEAFF.

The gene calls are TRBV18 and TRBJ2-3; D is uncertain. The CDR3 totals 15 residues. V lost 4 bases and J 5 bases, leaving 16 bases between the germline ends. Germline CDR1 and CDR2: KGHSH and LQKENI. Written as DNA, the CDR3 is TGTGCCAGCTCACAAGTCGAGGCTTCGGGAGATACGCAGTATTTT. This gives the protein CASSQVEASGDTQYF.

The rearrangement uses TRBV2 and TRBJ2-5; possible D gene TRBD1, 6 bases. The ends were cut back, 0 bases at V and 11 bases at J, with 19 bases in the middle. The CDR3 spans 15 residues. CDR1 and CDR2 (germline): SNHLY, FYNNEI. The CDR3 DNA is TGTGCCAGCAGTGAAGCTTTACAGGGCGAGGGGGAGCAGTACTTC. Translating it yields CASSEALQGEGEQYF.

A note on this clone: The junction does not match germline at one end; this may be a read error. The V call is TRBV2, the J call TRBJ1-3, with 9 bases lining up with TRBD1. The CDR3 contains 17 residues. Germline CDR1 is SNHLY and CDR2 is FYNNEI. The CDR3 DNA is TGTGCCAGCCGTGATGTTCCGGGACAGGGCGTTGGAAACACCATATATTTT. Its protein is CASRDVPGQGVGNTIYF.

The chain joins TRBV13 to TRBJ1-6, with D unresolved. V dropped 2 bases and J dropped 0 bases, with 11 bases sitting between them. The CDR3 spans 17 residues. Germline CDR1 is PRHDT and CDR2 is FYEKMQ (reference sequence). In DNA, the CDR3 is TGTGCCAGCAGCTTAACGGGGATGAGCTCCTATAATTCACCCCTCCACTTT. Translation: CASSLTGMSSYNSPLHF.

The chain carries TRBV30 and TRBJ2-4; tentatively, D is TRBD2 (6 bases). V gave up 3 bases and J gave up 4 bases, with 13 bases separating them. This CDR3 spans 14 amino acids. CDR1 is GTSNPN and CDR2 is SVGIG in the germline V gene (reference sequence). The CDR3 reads CAWSTGTVKNIQYF. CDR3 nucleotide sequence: TGTGCCTGGAGCACCGGGACTGTTAAAAACATTCAGTACTTC.

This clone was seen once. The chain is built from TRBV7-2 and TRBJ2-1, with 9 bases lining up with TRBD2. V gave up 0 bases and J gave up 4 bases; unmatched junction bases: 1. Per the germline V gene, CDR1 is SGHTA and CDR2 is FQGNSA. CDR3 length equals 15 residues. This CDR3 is CASSLALAGYNEQFF. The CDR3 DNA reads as TGTGCCAGCAGCTTAGCGCTAGCGGGATACAATGAGCAGTTCTTC.

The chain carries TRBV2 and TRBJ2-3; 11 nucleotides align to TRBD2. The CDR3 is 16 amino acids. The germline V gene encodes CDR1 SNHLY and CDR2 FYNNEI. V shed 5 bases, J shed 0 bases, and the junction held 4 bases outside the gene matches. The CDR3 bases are TGTGCCAGCAGTAGACTAGCGGGGTTTAGCACAGATACGCAGTATTTT. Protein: CASSRLAGFSTDTQYF.

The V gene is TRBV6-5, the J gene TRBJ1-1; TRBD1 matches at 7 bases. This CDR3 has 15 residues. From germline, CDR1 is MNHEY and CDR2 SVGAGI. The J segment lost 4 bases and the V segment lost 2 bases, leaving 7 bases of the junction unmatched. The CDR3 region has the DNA TGTGCCAGCAGTTACCACAGGGGACGGGCCACTGAAGCTTTCTTT. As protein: CASSYHRGRATEAFF.

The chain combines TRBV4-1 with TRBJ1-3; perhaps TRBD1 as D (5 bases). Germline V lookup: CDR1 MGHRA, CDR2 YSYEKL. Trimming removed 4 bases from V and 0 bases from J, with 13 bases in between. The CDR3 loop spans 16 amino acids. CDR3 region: CASSPQGASSGNTIYF. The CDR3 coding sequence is TGCGCCAGCAGCCCCCAAGGGGCGAGCTCTGGAAACACCATATATTTT.